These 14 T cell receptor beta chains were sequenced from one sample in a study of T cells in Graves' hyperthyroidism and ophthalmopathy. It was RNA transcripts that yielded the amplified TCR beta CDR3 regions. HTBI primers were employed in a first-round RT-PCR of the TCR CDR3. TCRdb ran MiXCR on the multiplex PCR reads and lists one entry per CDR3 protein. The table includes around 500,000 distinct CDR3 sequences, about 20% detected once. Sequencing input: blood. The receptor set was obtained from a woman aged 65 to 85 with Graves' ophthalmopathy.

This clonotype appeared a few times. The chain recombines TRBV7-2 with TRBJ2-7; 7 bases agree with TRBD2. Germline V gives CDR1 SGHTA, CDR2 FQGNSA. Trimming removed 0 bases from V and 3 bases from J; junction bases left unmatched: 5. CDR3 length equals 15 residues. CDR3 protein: CASSLAGRVNYEQYF. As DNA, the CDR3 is TGTGCCAGCAGCTTAGCGGGGAGGGTCAACTACGAGCAGTACTTC.

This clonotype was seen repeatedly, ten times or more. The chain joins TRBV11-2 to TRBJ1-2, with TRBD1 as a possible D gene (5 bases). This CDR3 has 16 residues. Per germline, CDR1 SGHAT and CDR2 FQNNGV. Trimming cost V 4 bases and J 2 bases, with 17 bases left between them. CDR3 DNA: TGTGCCAGCAGCTCAAGGGGCCGGAGGGCCAACTATGGCTACACCTTC. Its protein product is CASSSRGRRANYGYTF.

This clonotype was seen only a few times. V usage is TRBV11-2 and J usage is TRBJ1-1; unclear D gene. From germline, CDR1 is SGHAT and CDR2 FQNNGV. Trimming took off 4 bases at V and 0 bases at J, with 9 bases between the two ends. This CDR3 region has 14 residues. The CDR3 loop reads CASSYTGVNTEAFF. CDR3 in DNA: TGTGCCAGCAGCTATACCGGCGTGAACACTGAAGCTTTCTTT.

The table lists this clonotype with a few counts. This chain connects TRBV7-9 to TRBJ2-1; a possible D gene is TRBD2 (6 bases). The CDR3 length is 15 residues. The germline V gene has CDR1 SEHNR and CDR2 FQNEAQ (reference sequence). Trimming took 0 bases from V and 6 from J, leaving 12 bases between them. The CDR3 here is CASSLAGGGGNEQFF. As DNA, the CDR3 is TGTGCCAGCAGCTTAGCGGGAGGTGGGGGCAATGAGCAGTTCTTC.

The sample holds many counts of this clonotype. The CDR3: CATSDLAEYNEQFF. As DNA, the CDR3 is TGTGCCACCAGTGACCTAGCGGAGTACAATGAGCAGTTCTTC. The chain is built from TRBV24-1 and TRBJ2-1, with TRBD2 matching 7 bases. CDR3 length: 14 amino acids. V dropped 4 bases and J dropped 4; count of bases not matched to a gene: 3. CDR1 is KGHDR, CDR2 SFDVKD, per germline.

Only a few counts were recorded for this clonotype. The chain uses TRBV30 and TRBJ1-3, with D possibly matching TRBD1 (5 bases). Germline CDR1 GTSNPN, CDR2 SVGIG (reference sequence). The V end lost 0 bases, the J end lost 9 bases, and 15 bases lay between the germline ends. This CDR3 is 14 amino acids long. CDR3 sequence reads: CAWSVHSGLGTIYF. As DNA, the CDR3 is TGTGCCTGGAGTGTACATTCAGGGTTGGGCACCATATATTTT.

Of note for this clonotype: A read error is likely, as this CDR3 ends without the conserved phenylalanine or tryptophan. CDR3 protein: CASTDPTASYGYTL. The CDR3 nucleotides read TGTGCCAGCACCGACCCGACAGCCAGCTATGGCTACACCCTC. V usage is TRBV7-9 and J usage is TRBJ1-2; maybe TRBD1 (5 bases). Germline V gene lookup returns CDR1 SEHNR and CDR2 FQNEAQ (reference sequence). The CDR3 length is 14 residues. Trimming left V 7 bases short and J 4 bases short, with 16 bases between.

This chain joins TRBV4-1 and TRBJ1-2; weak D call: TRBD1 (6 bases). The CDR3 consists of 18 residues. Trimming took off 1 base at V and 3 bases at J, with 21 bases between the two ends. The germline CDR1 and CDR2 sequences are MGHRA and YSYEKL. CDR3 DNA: TGCGCCAGCAGCCAAGGAACTCCTCGGGGACAAAGACACTATGGCTACACCTTC. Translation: CASSQGTPRGQRHYGYTF.

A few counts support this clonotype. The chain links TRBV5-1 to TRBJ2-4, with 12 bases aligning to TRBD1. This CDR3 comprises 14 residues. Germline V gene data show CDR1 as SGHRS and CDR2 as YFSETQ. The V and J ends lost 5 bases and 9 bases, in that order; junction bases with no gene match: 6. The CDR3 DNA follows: TGCGCCAGCAGGTCCGGGACAGGGGGCATCATTCAGTACTTC. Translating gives CASRSGTGGIIQYF.

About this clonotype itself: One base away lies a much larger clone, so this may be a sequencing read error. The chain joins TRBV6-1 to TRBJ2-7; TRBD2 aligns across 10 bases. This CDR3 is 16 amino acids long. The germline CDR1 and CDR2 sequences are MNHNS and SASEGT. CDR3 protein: CTSSEVVGGTSDKQYF. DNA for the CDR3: TGTACCAGCAGTGAGGTGGTAGGCGGGACTAGCGACAAGCAGTACTTC.

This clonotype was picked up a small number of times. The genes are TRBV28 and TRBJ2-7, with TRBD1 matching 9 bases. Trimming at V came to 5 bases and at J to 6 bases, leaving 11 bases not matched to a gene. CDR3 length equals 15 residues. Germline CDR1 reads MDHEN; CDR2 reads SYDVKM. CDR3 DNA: TGTGCCAGCAGTCTGACAGGGGGTGCTTCGGGCGAGCAGTACTTC. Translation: CASSLTGGASGEQYF.

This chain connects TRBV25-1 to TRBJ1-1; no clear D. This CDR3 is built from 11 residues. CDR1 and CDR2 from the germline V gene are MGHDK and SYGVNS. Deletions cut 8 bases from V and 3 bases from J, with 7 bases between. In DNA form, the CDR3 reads TGTGCCAGCTGGTCTTACACTGAAGCTTTCTTT. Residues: CASWSYTEAFF.

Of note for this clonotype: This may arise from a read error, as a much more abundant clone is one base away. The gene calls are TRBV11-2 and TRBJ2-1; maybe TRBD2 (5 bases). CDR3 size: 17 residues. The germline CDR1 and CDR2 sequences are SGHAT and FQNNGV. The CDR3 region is CASNLVGGTSSYNEQFF. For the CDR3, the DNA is TGTGCCAGCAACTTAGTTGGAGGCACCAGCTCCTACAATGAGCAGTTCTTC.

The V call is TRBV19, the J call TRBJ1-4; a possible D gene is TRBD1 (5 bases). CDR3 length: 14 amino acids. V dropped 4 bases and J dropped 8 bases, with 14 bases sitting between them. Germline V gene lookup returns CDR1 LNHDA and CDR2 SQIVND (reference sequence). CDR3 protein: CASSKQGEREKLFF. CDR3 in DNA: TGTGCCAGTAGTAAACAAGGGGAAAGAGAAAAACTGTTTTTT.